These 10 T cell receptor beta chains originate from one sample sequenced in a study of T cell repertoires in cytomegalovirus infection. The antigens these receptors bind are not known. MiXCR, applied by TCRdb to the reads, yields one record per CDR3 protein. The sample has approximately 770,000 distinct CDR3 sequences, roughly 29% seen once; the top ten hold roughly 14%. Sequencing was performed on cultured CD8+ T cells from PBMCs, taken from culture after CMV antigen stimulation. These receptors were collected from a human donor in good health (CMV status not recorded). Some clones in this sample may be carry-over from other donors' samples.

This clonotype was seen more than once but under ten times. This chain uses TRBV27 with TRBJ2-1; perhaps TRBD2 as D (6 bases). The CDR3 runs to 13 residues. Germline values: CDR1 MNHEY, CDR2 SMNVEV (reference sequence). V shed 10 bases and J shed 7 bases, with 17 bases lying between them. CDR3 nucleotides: TGTGCCATCACCGGAGGGGCGCGTAATGAGCAGTTCTTC. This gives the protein CAITGGARNEQFF.

Written as DNA, the CDR3 is TGCAGTGCTTCGGACAGGGGCGGCTCTGGGGCCAACGTCCTGACTTTC. Translating gives CSASDRGGSGANVLTF. The chain couples TRBV20-1 to TRBJ2-6, with 9 bases lining up with TRBD1. Losses at the gene ends were 5 bases for V and 0 bases for J; bases not matched to a gene: 5. The CDR3 is made up of 16 amino acids. Germline V gene data show CDR1 as DFQATT and CDR2 as SNEGSKA (reference sequence).

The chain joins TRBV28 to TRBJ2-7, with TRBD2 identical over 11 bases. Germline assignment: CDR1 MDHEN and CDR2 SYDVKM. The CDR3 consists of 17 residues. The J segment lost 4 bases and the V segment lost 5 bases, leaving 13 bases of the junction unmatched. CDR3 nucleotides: TGTGCCAGCAGTGCTCATAGACTAGCGGGGAGACCTTACGAGCAGTACGTC. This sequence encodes CASSAHRLAGRPYEQYV.

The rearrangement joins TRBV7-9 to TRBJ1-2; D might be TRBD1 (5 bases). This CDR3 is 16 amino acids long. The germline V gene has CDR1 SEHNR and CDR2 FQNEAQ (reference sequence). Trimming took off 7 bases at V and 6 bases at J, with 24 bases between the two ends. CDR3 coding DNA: TGTGCCAGCATCCCCCCCGCCACATCCGGAGGGGATGGCTACACCTTC. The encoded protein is CASIPPATSGGDGYTF.

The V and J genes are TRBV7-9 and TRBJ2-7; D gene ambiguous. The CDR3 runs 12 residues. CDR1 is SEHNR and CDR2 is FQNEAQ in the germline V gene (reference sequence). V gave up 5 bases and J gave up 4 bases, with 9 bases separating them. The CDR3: CASSDEPYEQYF. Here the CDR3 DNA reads TGTGCCAGCAGCGACGAACCGTACGAGCAGTACTTC.

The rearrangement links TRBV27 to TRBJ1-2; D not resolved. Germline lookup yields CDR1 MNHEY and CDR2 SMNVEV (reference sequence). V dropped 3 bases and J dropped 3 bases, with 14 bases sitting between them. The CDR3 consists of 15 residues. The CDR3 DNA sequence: TGTGCCAGCAGTTTGGGTAACCCAGCGCACTATGGCTACACCTTC. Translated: CASSLGNPAHYGYTF.

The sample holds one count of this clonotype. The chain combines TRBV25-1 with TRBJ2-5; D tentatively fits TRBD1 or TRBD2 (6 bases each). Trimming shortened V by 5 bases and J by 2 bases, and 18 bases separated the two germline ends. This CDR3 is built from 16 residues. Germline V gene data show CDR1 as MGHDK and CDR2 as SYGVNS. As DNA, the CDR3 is TGTGCCAGCAGTCCCCACGGGGGCAAGGGGCAAGAGACCCAGTACTTC. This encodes CASSPHGGKGQETQYF.

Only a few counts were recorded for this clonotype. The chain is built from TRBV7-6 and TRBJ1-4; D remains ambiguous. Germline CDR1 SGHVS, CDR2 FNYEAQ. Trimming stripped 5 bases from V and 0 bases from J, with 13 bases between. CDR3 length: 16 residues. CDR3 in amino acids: CASSLLDGATNEKLFF. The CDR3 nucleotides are TGTGCCAGCAGCCTATTGGACGGTGCAACTAATGAAAAACTGTTTTTT.

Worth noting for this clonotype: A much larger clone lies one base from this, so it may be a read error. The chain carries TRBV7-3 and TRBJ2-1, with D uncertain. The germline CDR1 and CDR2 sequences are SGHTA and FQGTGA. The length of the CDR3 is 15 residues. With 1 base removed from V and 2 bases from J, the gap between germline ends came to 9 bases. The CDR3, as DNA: TGTGCCAGCAGCTTAAAGACGACCACCTACAATGAGCAGTTCTTC. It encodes CASSLKTTTYNEQFF. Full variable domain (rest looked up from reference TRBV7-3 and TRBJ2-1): GAGVSQTPSNKVTEKGKYVELRCDPISGHTALYWYRQSLGQGPEFLIYFQGTGAADDSGLPNDRFFAVRPEGSVSTLKIQRTERGDSAVYLCASSLKTTTYNEQFFGPGTRLTVL.

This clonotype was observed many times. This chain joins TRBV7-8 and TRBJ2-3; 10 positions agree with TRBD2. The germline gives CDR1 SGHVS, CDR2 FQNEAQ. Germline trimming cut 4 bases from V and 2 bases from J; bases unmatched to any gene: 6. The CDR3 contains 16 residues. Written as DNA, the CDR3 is TGTGCCAGCAGCTCCGGACTAGCGGACCTCACAGATACGCAGTATTTT. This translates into CASSSGLADLTDTQYF.